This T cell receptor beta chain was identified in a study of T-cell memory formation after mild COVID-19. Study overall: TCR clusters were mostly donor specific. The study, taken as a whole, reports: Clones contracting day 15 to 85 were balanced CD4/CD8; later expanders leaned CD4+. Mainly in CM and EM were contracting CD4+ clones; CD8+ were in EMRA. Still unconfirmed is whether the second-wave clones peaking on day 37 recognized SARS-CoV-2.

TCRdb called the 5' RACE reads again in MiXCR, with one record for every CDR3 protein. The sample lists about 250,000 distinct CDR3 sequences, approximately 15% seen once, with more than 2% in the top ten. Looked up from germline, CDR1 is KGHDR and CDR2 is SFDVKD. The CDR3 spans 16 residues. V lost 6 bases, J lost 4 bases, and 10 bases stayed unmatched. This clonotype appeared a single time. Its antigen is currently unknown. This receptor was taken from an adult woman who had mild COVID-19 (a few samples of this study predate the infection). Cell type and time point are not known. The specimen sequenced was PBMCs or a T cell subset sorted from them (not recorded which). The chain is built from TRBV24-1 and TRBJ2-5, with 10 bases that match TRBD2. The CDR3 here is CATSSSGLATGETQYF. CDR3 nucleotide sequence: TGTGCCACCAGTTCGTCGGGACTAGCGACGGGAGAGACCCAGTACTTC.